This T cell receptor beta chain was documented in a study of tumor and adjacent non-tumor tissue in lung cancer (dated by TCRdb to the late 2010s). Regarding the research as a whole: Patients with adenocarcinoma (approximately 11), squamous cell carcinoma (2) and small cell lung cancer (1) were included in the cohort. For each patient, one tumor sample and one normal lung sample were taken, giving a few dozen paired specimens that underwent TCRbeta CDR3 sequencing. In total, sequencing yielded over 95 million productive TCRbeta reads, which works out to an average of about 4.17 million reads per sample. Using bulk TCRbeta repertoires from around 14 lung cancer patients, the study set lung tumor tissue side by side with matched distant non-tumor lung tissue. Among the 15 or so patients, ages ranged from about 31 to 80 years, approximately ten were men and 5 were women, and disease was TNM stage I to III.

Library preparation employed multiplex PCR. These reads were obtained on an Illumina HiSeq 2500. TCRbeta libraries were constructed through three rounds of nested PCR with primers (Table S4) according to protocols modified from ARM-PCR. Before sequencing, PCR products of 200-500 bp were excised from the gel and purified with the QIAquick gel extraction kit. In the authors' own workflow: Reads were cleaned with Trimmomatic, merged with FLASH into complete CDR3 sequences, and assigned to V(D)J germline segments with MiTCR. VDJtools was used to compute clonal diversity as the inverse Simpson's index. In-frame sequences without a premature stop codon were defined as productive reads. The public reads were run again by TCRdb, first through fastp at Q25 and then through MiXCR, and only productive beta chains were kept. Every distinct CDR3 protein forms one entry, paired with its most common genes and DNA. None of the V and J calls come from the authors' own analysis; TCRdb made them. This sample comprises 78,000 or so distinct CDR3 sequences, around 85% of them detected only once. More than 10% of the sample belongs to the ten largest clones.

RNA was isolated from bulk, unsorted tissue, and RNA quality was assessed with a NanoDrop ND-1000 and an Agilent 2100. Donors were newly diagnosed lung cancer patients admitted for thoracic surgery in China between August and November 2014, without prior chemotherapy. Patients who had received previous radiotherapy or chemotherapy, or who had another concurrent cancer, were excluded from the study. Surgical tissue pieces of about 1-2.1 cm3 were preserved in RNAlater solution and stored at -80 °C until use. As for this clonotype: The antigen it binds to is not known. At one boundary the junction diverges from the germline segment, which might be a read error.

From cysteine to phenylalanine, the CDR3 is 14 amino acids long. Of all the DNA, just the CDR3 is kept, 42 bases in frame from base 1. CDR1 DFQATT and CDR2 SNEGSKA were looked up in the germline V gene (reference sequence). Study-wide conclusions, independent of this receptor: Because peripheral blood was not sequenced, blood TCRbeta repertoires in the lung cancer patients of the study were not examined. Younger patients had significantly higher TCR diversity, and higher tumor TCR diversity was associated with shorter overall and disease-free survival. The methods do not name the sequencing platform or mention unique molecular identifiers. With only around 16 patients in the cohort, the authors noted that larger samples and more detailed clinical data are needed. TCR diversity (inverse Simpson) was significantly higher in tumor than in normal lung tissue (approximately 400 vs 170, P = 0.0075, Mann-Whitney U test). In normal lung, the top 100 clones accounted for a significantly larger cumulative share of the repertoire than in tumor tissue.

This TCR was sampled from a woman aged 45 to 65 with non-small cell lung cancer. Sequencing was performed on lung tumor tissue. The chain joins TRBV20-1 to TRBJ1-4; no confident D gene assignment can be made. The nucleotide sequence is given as TGCAATGCTAGAGAGGCAGGATTTAGTGAAAAACTGTTTTTT. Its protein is CNAREAGFSEKLFF.